This TCR beta chain was retrieved from a study of control samples from healthy donors and cancer patients. V was pared by 6 bases and J by 7 bases, with 16 bases between. The CDR3 runs 14 residues. The germline V gene encodes CDR1 MNHEY and CDR2 SVGAGI. The method was immunoSEQ multiplex PCR; TCRdb's version includes in-frame clones alone and lacks a portion of them. The sample gives some 64,000 clones, around 87% of which show up once; around 2.3% is in the top ten. The TCR originated in a woman aged 45-60 years with head and neck cancer. The chain recombines TRBV6-5 with TRBJ2-1; possible D gene TRBD2, 5 bases. The sample comprised PBMCs. The CDR3 loop is CASSRRLTLNEQFF. Written as DNA, the CDR3 is TGTGCCAGCAGCCGACGACTAACTTTGAATGAGCAGTTCTTC.